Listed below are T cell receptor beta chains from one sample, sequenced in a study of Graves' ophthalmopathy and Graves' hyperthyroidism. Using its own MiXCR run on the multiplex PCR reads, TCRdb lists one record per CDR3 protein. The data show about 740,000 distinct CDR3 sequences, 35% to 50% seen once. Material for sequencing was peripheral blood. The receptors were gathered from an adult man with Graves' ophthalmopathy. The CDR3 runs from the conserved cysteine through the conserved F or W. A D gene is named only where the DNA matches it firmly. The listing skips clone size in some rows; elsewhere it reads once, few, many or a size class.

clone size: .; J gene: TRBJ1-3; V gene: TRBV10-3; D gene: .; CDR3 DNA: TGTGCCATCAGTGAGGCCGGCACCATATATTTT; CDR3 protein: CAISEAGTIYF
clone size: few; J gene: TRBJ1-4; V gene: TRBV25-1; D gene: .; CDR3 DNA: TGTGCCAGCAGTGATAGTGCCGGGGGGCTGGGTGAAAAACTGTTTTTT; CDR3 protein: CASSDSAGGLGEKLFF
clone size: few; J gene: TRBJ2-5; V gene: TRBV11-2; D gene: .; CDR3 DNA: TGTGCCAGCAGCTTAGTGCTTGGGACCTCTAAACGGGCCCCCCAAGAGACCCAGTACTTC; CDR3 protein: CASSLVLGTSKRAPQETQYF
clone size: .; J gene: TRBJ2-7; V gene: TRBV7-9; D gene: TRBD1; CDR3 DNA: TGTGCCAGCAGCCAAGCAGGGACAGGGGTCGGCGAGCAGTACTTC; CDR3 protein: CASSQAGTGVGEQYF
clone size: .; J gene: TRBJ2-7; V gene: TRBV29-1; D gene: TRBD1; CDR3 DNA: TGCAGCGTCGAAGGGCGACAGGGGAACGAGCAGTACTTC; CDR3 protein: CSVEGRQGNEQYF
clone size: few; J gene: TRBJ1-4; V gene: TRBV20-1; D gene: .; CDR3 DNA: TGCAGTGCTACTCAGGGAAATCGGCATGAAAAACTGTTTTTT; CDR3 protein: CSATQGNRHEKLFF
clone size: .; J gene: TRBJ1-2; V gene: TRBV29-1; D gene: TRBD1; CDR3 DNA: TGCAGCGTTGGGACGACAGGGTACTATGGCTACACCTTC; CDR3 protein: CSVGTTGYYGYTF
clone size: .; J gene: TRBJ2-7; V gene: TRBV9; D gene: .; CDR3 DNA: TGTGCCAGCAGCCCATGGGGGCAAAGCTACGAGCAGTACTTC; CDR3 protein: CASSPWGQSYEQYF
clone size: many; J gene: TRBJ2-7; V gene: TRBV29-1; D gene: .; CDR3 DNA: TGCAGCGTTGGGACCTCCTACGAGCAGTACTTC; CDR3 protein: CSVGTSYEQYF
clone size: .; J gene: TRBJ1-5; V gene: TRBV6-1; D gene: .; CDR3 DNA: TGTGCCAGCAGTGAAGCGGAGTGGGGCAATCAGCCCCAGCATTTT; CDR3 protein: CASSEAEWGNQPQHF
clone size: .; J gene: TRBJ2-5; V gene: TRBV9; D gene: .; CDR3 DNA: TGTGCCAGCAGTTTTCGAGTCAGGGTGGTCCAAGAGACCCAGTACTTC; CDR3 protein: CASSFRVRVVQETQYF
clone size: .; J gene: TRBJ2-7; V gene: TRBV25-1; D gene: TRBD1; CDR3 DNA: TGTGCCAGCAGTGATCACTGGGGACAGGGCACCTCGGGTTACGAGCAGTACTTC; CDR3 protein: CASSDHWGQGTSGYEQYF
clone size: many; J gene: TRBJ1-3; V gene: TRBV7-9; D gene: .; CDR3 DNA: TGTGCCAGCAGCTTATTGAGGGGCGCCGAGGATTTT; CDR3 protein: CASSLLRGAEDF
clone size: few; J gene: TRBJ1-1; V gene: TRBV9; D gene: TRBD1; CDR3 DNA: TGTGCCAGCAGCCCCATGACAGGGATGAACACTGAAGCTTTCTTT; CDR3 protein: CASSPMTGMNTEAFF
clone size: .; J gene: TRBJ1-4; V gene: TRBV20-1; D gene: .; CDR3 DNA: TGCAGTACCTCAGGGTCGAATGAAAAACTGTTTTTT; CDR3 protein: CSTSGSNEKLFF
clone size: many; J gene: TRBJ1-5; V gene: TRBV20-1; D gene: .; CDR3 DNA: TGCAGTGCTAGAGATGTGACAGGCGGTAATCAGCCCCAGCATTTT; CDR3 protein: CSARDVTGGNQPQHF
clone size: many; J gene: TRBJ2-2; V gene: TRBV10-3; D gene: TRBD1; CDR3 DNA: TGTGCCATCGGACAGGCCCCCACCGGGGAGCTGTTTTTT; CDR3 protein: CAIGQAPTGELFF
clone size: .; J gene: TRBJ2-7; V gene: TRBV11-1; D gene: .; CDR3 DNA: TGTGCCGGCAGCCCCGGTTCCTACGAGCAGTACTTC; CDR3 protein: CAGSPGSYEQYF
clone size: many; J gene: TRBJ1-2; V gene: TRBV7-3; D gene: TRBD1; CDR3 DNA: TGTGCCAGCAGCCAGACAGGGAACTATGGCTACGCCTTC; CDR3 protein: CASSQTGNYGYAF
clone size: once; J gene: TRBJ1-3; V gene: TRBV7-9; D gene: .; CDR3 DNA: TGTGCCAGCGCAGGGGTTGTGGGAAACACCATATATTTT; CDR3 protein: CASAGVVGNTIYF
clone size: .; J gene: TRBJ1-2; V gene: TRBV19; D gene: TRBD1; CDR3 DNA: TGTGCCAGTACCGCAGACAGGGGGAGATATGGCTACACCTTC; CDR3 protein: CASTADRGRYGYTF
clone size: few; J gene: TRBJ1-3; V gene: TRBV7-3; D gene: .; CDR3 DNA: TGTGCCAGCAGCTTAACCGGGGGCGGTGGAAACACCATATATTTT; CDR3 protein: CASSLTGGGGNTIYF
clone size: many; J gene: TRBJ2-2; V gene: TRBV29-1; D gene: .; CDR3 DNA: TGCAGCGTCCCGACTAGCACCGGGGAGCTGTTTTTT; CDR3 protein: CSVPTSTGELFF
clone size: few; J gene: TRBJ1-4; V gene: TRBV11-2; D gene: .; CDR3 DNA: TGTGCCAGCAGCCAAGAACCGGGAAAACTGTTTTTT; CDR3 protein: CASSQEPGKLFF
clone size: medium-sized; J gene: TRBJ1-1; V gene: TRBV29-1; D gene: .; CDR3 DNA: TGCAGCGTTGGTCAGATCATGAACACTGAAGCTTTCTTT; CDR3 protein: CSVGQIMNTEAFF
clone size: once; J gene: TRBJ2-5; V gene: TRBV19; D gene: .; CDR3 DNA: TGTGCCAGTAGTATAGATTCTGGAGAGACCCAGTACTTC; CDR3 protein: CASSIDSGETQYF
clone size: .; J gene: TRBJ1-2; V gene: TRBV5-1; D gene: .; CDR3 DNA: TGCGCCAACAGCCCTGGGGTTGCCTGGGACTATGGCTACACCTTC; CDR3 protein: CANSPGVAWDYGYTF
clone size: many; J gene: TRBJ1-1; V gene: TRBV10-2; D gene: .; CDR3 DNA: TGCGCCAGCAGTGAGACTAGGGGACGGCGGGACACTGAAGCTTTCTTT; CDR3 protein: CASSETRGRRDTEAFF
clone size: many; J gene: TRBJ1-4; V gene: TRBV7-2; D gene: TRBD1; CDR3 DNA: TGTGCCAGCAGCTTAGACCAGGGGGGTGAAAAACTGTTTTTT; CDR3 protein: CASSLDQGGEKLFF
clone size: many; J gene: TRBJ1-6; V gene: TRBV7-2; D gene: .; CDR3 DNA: TGTGCCAGCAGCCCCCTGGTGGGCGCTAATTCACCCCTCCACTTT; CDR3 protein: CASSPLVGANSPLHF
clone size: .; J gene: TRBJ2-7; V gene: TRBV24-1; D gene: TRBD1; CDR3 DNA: TGTGCCACCAGTCCGAAGGCCGGGACAGGCTCCTACGAGCAGTACTTC; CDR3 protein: CATSPKAGTGSYEQYF
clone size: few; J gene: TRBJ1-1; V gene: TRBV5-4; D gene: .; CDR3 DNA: TGTGCCAGCAGCCATTACAGGGAGATGAACACTGAAGCTTTCTTT; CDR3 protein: CASSHYREMNTEAFF
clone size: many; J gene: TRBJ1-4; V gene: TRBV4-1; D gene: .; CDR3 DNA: TGCGCCAGCAGCCGCAAGGGCGGTACAACTAATGAAAAACTGTTTTTT; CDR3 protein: CASSRKGGTTNEKLFF
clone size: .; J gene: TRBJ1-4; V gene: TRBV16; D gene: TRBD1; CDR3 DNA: TGTGCCAGCAGCGGACCGGGACAGGGACGATCAACTAATGAAAAACTGTTTTTT; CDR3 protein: CASSGPGQGRSTNEKLFF
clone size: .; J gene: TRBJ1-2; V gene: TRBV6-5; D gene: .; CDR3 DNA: TGTGCCAGCAGTTATCCCACGCCTAAACAGGGAAAGGGGACCTATGGCTACACCTTC; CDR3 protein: CASSYPTPKQGKGTYGYTF
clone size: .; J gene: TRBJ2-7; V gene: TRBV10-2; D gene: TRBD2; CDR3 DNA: TGCGCCAGCAGTGAAGTAGCGGGAGTCCACGAGCAATACTTC; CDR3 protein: CASSEVAGVHEQYF
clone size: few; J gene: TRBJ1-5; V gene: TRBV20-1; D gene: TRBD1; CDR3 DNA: TGCAGTGCATCCGGGACAGGGAATAGTCAGCCCCAGCATTTT; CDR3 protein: CSASGTGNSQPQHF
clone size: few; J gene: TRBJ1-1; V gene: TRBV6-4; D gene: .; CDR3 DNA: TGTGCCAGCAGTAGGGAAACAGGGAGCACTGAAGCTTTCTTT; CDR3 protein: CASSRETGSTEAFF
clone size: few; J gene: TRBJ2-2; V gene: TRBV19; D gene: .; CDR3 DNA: TGTGCCTCCCGCGCATTTCAATCGGGGGAGCTGTTTTTT; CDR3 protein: CASRAFQSGELFF
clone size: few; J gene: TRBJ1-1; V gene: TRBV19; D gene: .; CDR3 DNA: TGTGCCAGTAAAAAGGCCTACACTGAAGCTTTCTTT; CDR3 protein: CASKKAYTEAFF
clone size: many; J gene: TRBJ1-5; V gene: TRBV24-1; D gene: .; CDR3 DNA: TGTGCCAGCATACAGGGAGGCGGCAATCAGCCCCAGCATTTT; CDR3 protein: CASIQGGGNQPQHF